The 25 T cell receptor beta chains in this list originate from one sample, sequenced in a study of monozygotic twins with inflammatory bowel disease. TCRdb re-called the 5' RACE reads; every CDR3 protein appears as one record, without DNA. Seen in this sample are approximately 390,000 distinct CDR3 sequences; the ten most common clones hold about 2.3%. The sequencing sample was made of blood. The receptor source for this set is a human donor with ulcerative colitis or Crohn's disease, or a healthy co-twin of an affected twin (not recorded which).

The gene calls are TRBV7-9 and TRBJ2-1. The CDR3 is 15 amino acids. Germline V gives CDR1 SEHNR, CDR2 FQNEAQ (reference sequence). The CDR3 sequence is CASSRRKVQYNEQFF.

The V and J genes are TRBV5-4 and TRBJ1-2; TCRdb returns TRBD1, unconfirmable since there is no DNA. This CDR3 has 15 residues. Germline CDR1 SGHNT, CDR2 YYREEE (reference sequence). The CDR3 sequence: CASSFGTGKIYGYTF.

This rearrangement joins TRBV14 to TRBJ2-3; TCRdb gives TRBD1 as the D gene, but with no DNA this cannot be confirmed. The V gene's germline CDR1 is SGHDN and CDR2 FVKESK. The CDR3 totals 14 residues. The CDR3 region is CASSRQERTDTQYF.

This chain links TRBV5-1 with TRBJ1-2; TCRdb outputs TRBD1, but without DNA this stays unchecked. From germline, CDR1 is SGHRS and CDR2 YFSETQ. CDR3 length equals 14 residues. The CDR3 sequence: CASRTGQANYGYTF.

The chain joins TRBV10-3 to TRBJ1-2; TCRdb picks TRBD1, but there is no DNA to check that call. Germline V gene sequence: CDR1 ENHRY, CDR2 SYGVKD. This CDR3 region has 12 residues. The CDR3 region is CAIKRGEDGYTF.

This rearrangement joins TRBV30 to TRBJ2-4. Germline V gene lookup returns CDR1 GTSNPN and CDR2 SVGIG (reference sequence). This CDR3 spans 13 amino acids. The CDR3 region is CAWKVLAKNIQYF.

The V call is TRBV7-2, the J call TRBJ2-1. Germline V lookup: CDR1 SGHTA, CDR2 FQGNSA. The length of the CDR3 is 16 residues. CDR3: CASSSHYAASYNEQFF.

The chain couples TRBV10-3 to TRBJ2-7; without DNA, the TCRdb call of TRBD2 cannot be checked. Germline V gene lookup returns CDR1 ENHRY and CDR2 SYGVKD. The CDR3 is made up of 13 amino acids. CDR3 region: CAISGTQADEQYF.

J is TRBJ1-4 and V is TRBV20-1; the TCRdb D gene call, TRBD1, has no DNA to confirm it. Germline CDR1 and CDR2: DFQATT and SNEGSKA (reference sequence). The CDR3 consists of 16 residues. CDR3 residues: CSAREQGGQGGEKLFF.

This chain connects TRBV18 to TRBJ2-5. The CDR3 has 15 residues. Germline lookup yields CDR1 KGHSH and CDR2 LQKENI. This CDR3 reads CASSPRREGHETQYF. The variable domain in full, completed from reference TRBV18 and TRBJ2-5, reads NAGVMQNPRHLVRRRGQEARLRCSPMKGHSHVYWYRQLPEEGLKFMVYLQKENIIDESGMPKERFSAEFPKEGPSILRIQQVVRGDSAAYFCASSPRREGHETQYFGPGTRLLVL.

The V and J genes are TRBV30 and TRBJ2-5; absent DNA, TCRdb's TRBD1 call cannot be checked. Germline V gene lookup returns CDR1 GTSNPN and CDR2 SVGIG (reference sequence). The CDR3 is 15 amino acids. This chain's CDR3 is CAWSNWGRHQETQYF.

The rearrangement joins TRBV29-1 to TRBJ2-3; TCRdb outputs TRBD2, but without DNA this stays unchecked. CDR3 length: 13 amino acids. The germline CDR1 and CDR2 sequences are SQVTM and ANQGSEA. The CDR3 region is CSVYPGLAVPQYF.

This chain connects TRBV7-2 to TRBJ1-5; TCRdb lists TRBD1, though no DNA is available to test this call. Per germline, CDR1 SGHTA and CDR2 FQGNSA. There are 21 residues in the CDR3. The CDR3 sequence is CASSLVLIPGQGISRNQPQHF.

This chain uses TRBV20-1 with TRBJ2-7. There are 11 residues in the CDR3. Germline V CDR1 and CDR2: DFQATT, SNEGSKA (reference sequence). CDR3 residues: CSGRITYEQYF.

The chain uses TRBV12-3 or TRBV12-4 and TRBJ2-7; TCRdb calls TRBD1, which cannot be checked without DNA. The CDR3 covers 16 residues. The CDR3 reads CASSPPGQGPPLEQYF.

The V call is TRBV27, the J call TRBJ2-7; TCRdb returns TRBD1, unconfirmable since there is no DNA. Germline V gene data show CDR1 as MNHEY and CDR2 as SMNVEV (reference sequence). CDR3 size: 14 residues. CDR3 residues: CASSWTGDNPGLYF.

The CDR3 reads CASSQDPKRGNTGELFF. V usage is TRBV4-3 and J usage is TRBJ2-2; as DNA is missing, the TRBD1 call by TCRdb cannot be tested. The CDR3 sequence is 17 residues long. Per the germline V gene, CDR1 is LGHNA and CDR2 is YSLEER.

The V call is TRBV6-5, the J call TRBJ1-1. The germline V gene has CDR1 MNHEY and CDR2 SVGAGI. This CDR3 is 13 amino acids long. The CDR3 sequence is CASHSPLTRGVFF.

The chain has TRBV10-3 and TRBJ2-7; TCRdb selects TRBD1, and the lack of DNA leaves this call unchecked. Looked up from germline, CDR1 is ENHRY and CDR2 is SYGVKD. CDR3 length: 14 amino acids. The CDR3 loop is CAIRTGTAAYEQYF.

V and J are TRBV5-1 and TRBJ2-1; there is no DNA to check the TCRdb D call of TRBD2. CDR1 and CDR2 from the germline V gene are SGHRS and YFSETQ. The CDR3 sequence is 20 residues long. The CDR3 reads CASSLDERGSTGRVTREQFF.

V and J are TRBV7-9 and TRBJ2-3; lacking DNA, the TRBD2 call made by TCRdb goes unchecked. The CDR3 is 14 amino acids. Germline V gene data show CDR1 as SEHNR and CDR2 as FQNEAQ (reference sequence). This chain's CDR3 is CASSLSGAVGTQYF.

The V and J genes are TRBV14 and TRBJ1-3; TCRdb selects TRBD1, and the lack of DNA leaves this call unchecked. The CDR3 runs to 16 residues. CDR1 SGHDN and CDR2 FVKESK come from the germline V gene. The CDR3 loop is CASSPLGPGSGNTIYF.

The gene calls are TRBV23-1 and TRBJ1-4; lacking DNA, the TRBD1 call made by TCRdb goes unchecked. TRBV23-1 is reported as an ORF; its role is uncertain. The CDR3 covers 16 residues. Here the CDR3 reads CASSPRWGQGNEKLFF.

J is TRBJ2-7 and V is TRBV5-1; TCRdb lists TRBD1, though no DNA is available to test this call. Germline V CDR1 and CDR2: SGHRS, YFSETQ. CDR3 length: 14 amino acids. The CDR3 loop reads CASGADRGDREQYF.

This chain connects TRBV20-1 to TRBJ1-5; TCRdb indicates TRBD1, and absent DNA this call remains unverified. CDR1 DFQATT and CDR2 SNEGSKA come from the germline V gene (reference sequence). This CDR3 region has 17 residues. The CDR3 reads CSARGPGRGNSNQPQHF.